A selection of T cell receptor beta chains follows, all from one sample in a study of CD8+ T cells in alopecia areata. Data came from immunoSEQ multiplex PCR; TCRdb stores just in-frame clones and leaves some out. The table lists about 97,000 clones, roughly two fifths of them singletons. Sequencing was done on a sample of CD4+ T cells sorted from blood. The receptors come from a human donor with alopecia areata. CDR3s include the opening cysteine and the closing phenylalanine or tryptophan. Each record gives: D gene, J gene, V gene, clone size, CDR3 DNA, CDR3 protein. D genes are given only for firm matches. The size entry is marked missing in some rows and otherwise reads once, few, many or a size class.

TRBD1	TRBJ2-1	TRBV18	NA	TGTGCCAGCTCACCCCAGGGGGCGACGGGGGATGAGCAGTTCTTC	CASSPQGATGDEQFF
TRBD2	TRBJ2-4	TRBV2	NA	TGTGCCAGCAGTGATCAGCGGGGGGTCGGAAACATTCAGTACTTC	CASSDQRGVGNIQYF
TRBD2	TRBJ2-5	TRBV5-4	once	TGTGCCAGCAGCTGGGGAGGACTAGAATTGGGGGAGACCCAGTACTTC	CASSWGGLELGETQYF
NA	TRBJ2-7	TRBV29-1	NA	TGCAGCGTTGCAAGGACCCACGAGCAGTACTTC	CSVARTHEQYF
TRBD1	TRBJ2-3	TRBV5-8	few	TGTGCCAGCAGCTTGGGACAGGGTTTAGATACGCAGTATTTT	CASSLGQGLDTQYF
TRBD1	TRBJ2-7	TRBV30	NA	TGTGCCTGGAGGGCCGGGACAGGGGTACCCTACGAGCAGTACTTC	CAWRAGTGVPYEQYF
NA	TRBJ2-3	TRBV18	few	TGTGCCAGCTCACCACTAGACAGCACAGATACGCAGTATTTT	CASSPLDSTDTQYF
NA	TRBJ2-5	TRBV4-3	few	TGCGCCAGCAGCCAGAGCAGTCAAGAGACCCAGTACTTC	CASSQSSQETQYF
NA	TRBJ2-5	TRBV7-2	few	TGTGCCAGCAGCTTAGCTCCGACCCAGTACTTC	CASSLAPTQYF
NA	TRBJ1-2	TRBV6-1	few	TGTGCCAGCAGAGCCGGGGAGGTCGGGTATGGCTACACCTTC	CASRAGEVGYGYTF
NA	TRBJ1-3	TRBV30	once	TGTGCCTGGAGATCTGGAAACACCATATATTTT	CAWRSGNTIYF
TRBD1	TRBJ2-1	TRBV5-4	NA	TGTGCCAGCAGCTCCCGGACAGGGGTGGGCGCTGAGCAGTTCTTC	CASSSRTGVGAEQFF
NA	TRBJ2-2	TRBV29-1	NA	TGCAGCGTATTCAGGGCCGGGGAGCTGTTTTTT	CSVFRAGELFF
TRBD1	TRBJ2-7	TRBV6-5	NA	TGTGCCAGCAGTCCCGGACAGGGCACCTACGAGCAGTACTTC	CASSPGQGTYEQYF
NA	TRBJ2-7	TRBV29-1	NA	TGCAGCGTTGGGGAGGGGGCAGGCGAGCAGTACTTC	CSVGEGAGEQYF
TRBD2	TRBJ2-3	TRBV30	NA	TGTGCCTGGACTAGCGGGCTTTTAGATACGCAGTATTTT	CAWTSGLLDTQYF
NA	TRBJ1-5	TRBV7-2	NA	TGTGCCAGCAGCTTCCGAGGGCGCGATCAGCCCCAGCATTTT	CASSFRGRDQPQHF
TRBD1	TRBJ2-1	TRBV9	once	TGTGCCAGCAGCCTTAAGGGACAGTCCTTCGATGAGCAGTTCTTC	CASSLKGQSFDEQFF
TRBD1	TRBJ2-1	TRBV7-9	NA	TGTGCCAGCAGCCCCGGGACAGAAAAGGGCAATGAGCAGTTCTTC	CASSPGTEKGNEQFF
NA	TRBJ1-1	TRBV5-4	NA	TGTGCCAGCAGCTTGGATTCCGTAACCCCCGTCGAAGCTTTCTTT	CASSLDSVTPVEAFF
NA	TRBJ1-2	TRBV18	NA	TGTGCCAGCTCACCTCCTACAGGGATTGGCTACACCTTC	CASSPPTGIGYTF
TRBD2	TRBJ2-3	TRBV29-1	NA	TGCAGCGTCTCCCTAGCGGGGCTTGCAGATACGCAGTATTTT	CSVSLAGLADTQYF